Described below is a single T cell receptor beta chain sequence and its context. This receptor's antigen is unknown. Base qualities are not recorded, but no much larger clone differs from it by a single base. In total, approximately 610 healthy bone marrow donors made up the cohort. Cohort members were all nominally healthy when sampled, although unrecorded immune exposures were likely present. The donor tested CMV seropositive, placing the donor among the approximately 310 seropositive members of the cohort. A peripheral blood sample was collected from each donor, and TCR beta sequencing was performed on peripheral blood mononuclear cells. Genomic DNA extraction from the blood cell samples was performed with the Qiagen DNeasy Blood Extraction Kit. The data are from a study of cytomegalovirus exposure and HLA in healthy donors listed by TCRdb under 2017. For the study in its entirety: In an earlier analysis of approximately 640 of the donors, roughly 300 Gb of sequence data and roughly 100 million unique TCR beta sequences from roughly 200 million T cells were reported. Roughly 300 gigabases of sequencing data and tens of millions of unique TCR sequences made up an early release that covered 640 HLA-typed donors. The genetic ancestry cluster associated with self-reported Caucasian donors included roughly four fifths of the approximately 400 genotyped donors. The aim of the study was to test whether cataloging public T cell receptors could identify signatures of past pathogen exposure. The study profiled the T cell repertoires of hundreds of subjects by immunosequencing and related them to cytomegalovirus serostatus. In addition to the first cohort of 500 to 850 subjects, a separate validation cohort of approximately 110 different subjects was used. To predict cytomegalovirus infection status, the study combined high-throughput TCR immunosequencing, statistical association of individual TCRs with disease status, and machine learning. A later analysis re-analyzed previously published TCR beta repertoires from roughly 600 donors and added high-resolution HLA genotyping to study TCR occurrence patterns. In the later analysis, no new phenotypic data were used to find candidate immune exposures; instead, reliance was placed on TCR beta sequences and their occurrence across donors. In an earlier analysis of roughly 580 of the donors, high-throughput TCR beta sequencing was used to judge whether each TCR beta V gene segment behaved as functional or pseudogenic. Donor age, sex, ethnicity and CMV serostatus were compiled together with the repertoire data. A later genetic analysis took genome-wide SNP genotypes for 398 of the 666 donors and used that subset as a discovery cohort. All discovery cohort repertoires had been generated on a single sequencing platform. Both class I and class II loci were covered by HLA typing, at four-digit resolution. The number of donors typed differed by locus, with roughly 620-630 for A, B, C, DRB1 and DQB1, roughly 550 for DQA1, over 600 for DPA1, and over 400 for DPB1. Roughly 5 DR-DQ haplotypes were handled as single units for association and clustering because linkage in the cohort was strong. Among 398 genotyped donors of the cohort, an average of around 240,000 unique TCR beta nucleotide sequences were sequenced per donor, around 20% of them non-productive.

Library preparation was by the immunoSEQ multiplex PCR assay. A mixture of 60 forward primers for TCR Vbeta segments and 13 reverse primers for TCR Jbeta segments was used in the multiplex PCR. A multiplex PCR assay on genomic DNA amplified the CDR3 region of rearranged TCR beta genes. The amplified TCR beta libraries were sequenced on the Illumina HiSeq System as 87-base-pair reads. In the paper's pipeline: In a later analysis, approximately 74 million unique TCR beta chains were counted across the roughly 670 repertoires, and approximately 9.9 million of these chains were shared by at least two donors. Raw reads were error-corrected and collapsed into unique sequences with a nearest-neighbor algorithm that merged closely related sequences to remove PCR and sequencing errors. CDR3 sequences were aligned to IMGT reference sequences to assign V, D and J gene segments. Each retained sequence needed at least a six-nucleotide match to both a V gene segment and a J gene segment. Rearrangements were classified as productive when the CDR3 lacked stop codons and remained in frame with V and J, and all other rearrangements were classified as non-productive. CDR3 was defined according to IMGT convention as the region running from the second conserved V-encoded cysteine to the conserved J-encoded phenylalanine. The earlier analysis of some 540 of the donors excluded any sequence lacking an unambiguous match to a single V gene segment. An earlier analysis of under 750 of the donors called V segments functional above 56.7% productive rearrangements and segregating when the between-donor standard deviation exceeded 5%. A statistical classification framework was built for diagnosing cytomegalovirus status from the catalog of TCR beta chain sequences. In a later analysis, TCR nucleotide sequences were compared against IMGT/GENE-DB human TR gene sequences so that V and J genes could be assigned. A later analysis assigned CDR3 sequences and most-parsimonious VDJ recombination scenarios with the TCRdist pipeline. A later analysis defined each TCR beta chain by its CDR3 amino acid sequence plus V-gene family, and excluded reads lacking a unique V-gene family. In a later analysis, a few hundred highly shared, low-generation-probability nucleotide sequences were removed to address suspected cross-contamination and a sequencing artifact. In a later analysis, a clonal expansion index was calculated for each public chain from normalized within-repertoire ranks of inferred template counts. Generation probabilities in a later analysis came from a VDJ recombination model fitted to out-of-frame rearrangements, and those results were checked against IGoR. In a later analysis, hypergeometric tests were used to score TCR-TCR, TCR-HLA and TCR-CMV co-occurrence, with a repertoire-size bias correction applied to TCR pairs. A later analysis estimated false discovery rates by permuting HLA or CMV assignments 20 times. A later analysis grouped co-occurring TCRs with DBSCAN, adding TCRdist sequence similarity when clustering within HLA-allele-positive subsets. For co-occurrence clustering, repertoires with fewer than 30,000 or more than 120,000 public chains were excluded, along with roughly five repertoires with anomalous nucleotide sharing. TCRdb provides this immuneACCESS table in a form limited to in-frame rearrangements. Some clones are lacking; in checked studies, under half of them reflect an unresolved V gene, and why the rest are absent is not known. The DNA gave D and trimming, while V, J and clone size come from that table. The sample profile shows nearly 200,000 clones; roughly 80% of them were found once. The ten largest account for around 6.3% of the sample.

Beyond this particular receptor, the publication reports: A few of the identified cytomegalovirus-associated TCR beta chains were confirmed in vitro to be specific for cytomegalovirus antigens. A later analysis found that most CMV-associated TCR beta chains appeared HLA-restricted, with HLA associations seemingly driven largely by CMV exposure. Because counts were too low, seventeen rarely observed V segments, including chromosome 9 orphons, were left out of the earlier analysis of a few hundred of the donors. In a later analysis, HLA-associated TCR beta chains showed more clonal expansion and lower generation probabilities than non-associated chains that were equally common. The study listed approximately 150 TCR beta chains as associated with cytomegalovirus. A further reported finding was that TCR beta sequences accurately predicted the HLA-A and HLA-B alleles for most subjects in the first cohort. A later analysis found that TCR association rates varied across HLA loci, with DRB1 alleles showing the most associated TCRs and HLA-C alleles the fewest. Strong co-occurrence of HLA alleles, especially DR and DQ, made assigning TCR associations to individual alleles difficult. CMV serostatus was the only immune exposure information available for the cohort. Sequencing depth was assumed to be roughly uniform across donors in the presence/absence analyses, though that assumption may not hold. The 87-base-pair reads could not distinguish some IMGT-functional V segments, including TRBV6-2 and TRBV6-3, so those segments were excluded. Several of the top co-occurrence clusters appeared to be linked to parvovirus B19, influenza, CMV and Epstein-Barr virus, according to a later analysis. HLA typing was unavailable for some donors at each locus, so association tests used only the typed subset. A group of highly shared sequence variants was considered likely to be a technical artifact of the sequencing pipeline. While some public TCRs were present in many individuals, most TCR sequences turned up only very rarely across donors. Cytomegalovirus status was reported to be diagnosed by the classifier with high specificity and sensitivity in both the original and validation cohorts. At a false discovery rate of 0.05, a later analysis linked fewer than 20,000 TCR beta sequences to specific HLA alleles. In an earlier analysis of 500 to 650 of the donors, most TCR beta V segments appeared in productive rearrangements about 87% or about 30% of the time, broadly matching IMGT annotations. In this cohort, only TCR beta chains were sequenced, and detectable features were limited by the absence of alpha or paired-chain data. Linkage disequilibrium might explain the correlated functional status among segregating V segments, but an unknown experimental factor could not be ruled out. It was suggested by the authors that the approach could potentially be generalized to other disease states and immunological phenotypes. V-gene and J-gene trimming of TCR beta chains was associated with a missense DCLRE1C variant in a later genetic analysis, and the association was replicated in an independent cohort. In a later genetic analysis, fewer N-insertions in productive TCRs were reported among donors in an Asian-associated ancestry cluster than the roughly 700-donor mean.

According to the germline V gene, CDR1 reads MRHNA and CDR2 reads SNTAGT. Unmatched junction bases come to 8, with V trimmed by 4 bases and J by 2 bases. From the cysteine through the phenylalanine, the CDR3 covers 17 amino acids. Only the CDR3 portion is preserved as DNA: 51 bases, with reading frame beginning at the first base. The rearranged segments are TRBV6-4 and TRBJ2-5; the junction holds 12 bases that match TRBD2. The origin of this receptor is a woman aged 45-59 years in good health and CMV-seropositive. Sequencing input: PBMCs. CDR3 region: CASSGLAGVGGQETQYF. The nucleotide sequence reads as follows: TGTGCCAGCAGTGGACTAGCGGGGGTCGGGGGGCAAGAGACCCAGTACTTC.